The clone carrying this T cell receptor (beta chain) was seen only a few times. What it binds is unknown. TCRdb redid the calling of the 5' RACE reads with MiXCR, one entry per CDR3 protein. The sample lists roughly 470,000 distinct CDR3 sequences, 14% occurring once. The data originate from a study of identical twins. Study-wide findings and caveats: Clonotypes of the beta chain that were abundant in cord blood carried fewer insertions (memory repertoires showed none). Beta out-of-frame sequences displayed a weaker excess of sharing between twins.

This sample also belongs to another study, concerning yellow fever vaccine responses in identical twins.

Specimen: CD4+ T cells sorted from blood. The receptor's source is a woman aged 18-29 years in good health.

The CDR3 reads CSVEGRGRANTGELFF. The CDR3 nucleotides are TGCAGCGTTGAAGGGAGAGGGCGGGCGAACACCGGGGAGCTGTTTTTT. The chain couples TRBV29-1 to TRBJ2-2; D may be TRBD2 (5 bases). Germline loops: CDR1 SQVTM, CDR2 ANQGSEA. The CDR3 has 16 residues. V was cut by 1 base and J by 0 bases, with 12 bases left in between.